These 8 T cell receptor beta chains share one sample of origin, sequenced in a study of cytomegalovirus exposure and HLA in healthy donors (dated by TCRdb to 2016 to 2017). Libraries were prepared through the immunoSEQ multiplex PCR assay. TCRdb stores this immuneACCESS table with in-frame sequences only. Part of the clones is absent; in the studies checked, under half of the shortfall reflects unresolved V genes, and no reason is known for the rest. In all, the sample holds 150,000 to 200,000 clones, and about nine tenths of those were seen once. Clones ranked in the top ten supply over 9% of the sample. The sample consisted of PBMCs. The receptors were sampled from a woman aged 18-29 years in good health and CMV-seropositive.

The chain combines TRBV13 with TRBJ2-1; 7 bases align to TRBD1. In germline, CDR1 is PRHDT, CDR2 FYEKMQ (reference sequence). CDR3 size: 17 residues. Trimming at V came to 5 bases and at J to 2 bases, leaving 12 bases not matched to a gene. CDR3 nucleotides: TGTGCCAGCAGCCTCTTCAGGACAGGCATAACCTACAATGAGCAGTTCTTC. It is translated as CASSLFRTGITYNEQFF. Full variable domain (missing parts from reference TRBV13 and TRBJ2-1): AAGVIQSPRHLIKEKRETATLKCYPIPRHDTVYWYQQGPGQDPQFLISFYEKMQSDKGSIPDRFSAQQFSDYHSELNMSSLELGDSALYFCASSLFRTGITYNEQFFGPGTRLTVL.

The rearrangement links TRBV30 to TRBJ1-2; no reliable D call. CDR3 length: 12 amino acids. Per germline, CDR1 GTSNPN and CDR2 SVGIG (reference sequence). With 0 bases removed from V and 4 bases from J, the gap between germline ends came to 6 bases. CDR3 residues: CAWSVQPYGYTF. CDR3 sequence (DNA): TGTGCCTGGAGTGTACAACCCTATGGCTACACCTTC. Drawing the rest from reference TRBV30 and TRBJ1-2, the complete variable domain is SQTIHQWPATLVQPVGSPLSLECTVEGTSNPNLYWYRQAAGRGLQLLFYSVGIGQISSEVPQNLSASRPQDRQFILSSKKLLLSDSGFYLCAWSVQPYGYTFGSGTRLTVV.

V gene TRBV27 combines with J gene TRBJ2-2; D unresolved. This CDR3 contains 16 residues. V lost 3 bases and J lost 0, with 11 bases in between. Germline values: CDR1 MNHEY, CDR2 SMNVEV (reference sequence). CDR3 in DNA: TGTGCCAGCAGTTTTGGCAGGAAAGCGAACACCGGGGAGCTGTTTTTT. Translation gives CASSFGRKANTGELFF.

The chain links TRBV9 to TRBJ1-1; weak D call: TRBD1 (5 bases). The germline gives CDR1 SGDLS, CDR2 YYNGEE. Trimming left V 3 bases short and J 4 bases short, with 16 bases between. The CDR3 is made up of 15 amino acids. The CDR3 DNA reads TGTGCCAGCAGCGCCGGGGCCGGGGGGAGCACTGAAGCTTTCTTT. It translates to CASSAGAGGSTEAFF.

V usage is TRBV11-1 and J usage is TRBJ2-1; D is undetermined. Trimming took 2 bases from V and 7 from J, leaving 3 bases between them. The germline V gene encodes CDR1 SGHAT and CDR2 FQDESV (reference sequence). This CDR3 spans 11 amino acids. The CDR3: CASSLTNEQFF. The CDR3 nucleotides read TGTGCCAGCAGCTTAACTAATGAGCAGTTCTTC.

The chain is built from TRBV18 and TRBJ2-3; D is unresolved. In germline, CDR1 is KGHSH, CDR2 LQKENI. The V gene lost 6 bases and the J gene lost 2 bases, with 3 bases spanning the gap. This CDR3 has 11 amino acids. The CDR3: CASSNTDTQYF. CDR3 sequence (DNA): TGTGCCAGCTCCAACACAGATACGCAGTATTTT.

The genes are TRBV15 and TRBJ1-2; 8 nucleotides agree with TRBD1. CDR1 LNHNV and CDR2 YYDKDF come from the germline V gene (reference sequence). V was pared by 8 bases and J by 6 bases, with 8 bases of the junction left unmatched. The length of the CDR3 is 13 residues. The CDR3 DNA reads TGTGCCACCGGAGCCACAGGGGGTCATGGCTACACCTTC. Protein product: CATGATGGHGYTF.

The chain uses TRBV5-1 and TRBJ1-2; 7 bases map to TRBD1. CDR1 and CDR2 (germline): SGHRS, YFSETQ. V trimming: 0 bases; J trimming: 4 bases; junction bases outside the gene matches: 6. CDR3 length: 15 residues. The CDR3 sequence is CASSLGQGLGYGYTF. The CDR3 DNA sequence: TGCGCCAGCAGCTTGGGACAGGGTTTAGGCTATGGCTACACCTTC. Looking up the rest from reference TRBV5-1 and TRBJ1-2 gives the full variable domain: KAGVTQTPRYLIKTRGQQVTLSCSPISGHRSVSWYQQTPGQGLQFLFEYFSETQRNKGNFPGRFSGRQFSNSRSEMNVSTLELGDSALYLCASSLGQGLGYGYTFGSGTRLTVV.